This T cell receptor (beta chain) was profiled in a study of cytomegalovirus exposure and HLA in healthy donors. Broader study findings: In a later analysis, a missense DCLRE1C variant was linked to TCR beta V- and J-gene trimming.

With regard to this clone: Its specificity is not known.

The germline CDR1 and CDR2 sequences are SGHTA and FQGNSA. The CDR3 covers 13 residues. V was cut by 3 bases and J by 1 base, with 6 bases left in between. PCR primers comprised 60 Vbeta and 13 Jbeta primers. Only in-frame clones appear in the TCRdb table, and some are missing; sequencing was by immunoSEQ multiplex PCR. The listing contains 60,000 to 100,000 clones. The chain recombines TRBV7-2 with TRBJ1-1; TRBD1 is a possible D gene (6 bases). This receptor was obtained from a man younger than 40 in good health and CMV-seronegative. Sequencing input: PBMCs. CDR3 region: CASSLTGNTEAFF. CDR3 coding DNA: TGTGCCAGCAGCTTGACAGGGAACACTGAAGCTTTCTTT.